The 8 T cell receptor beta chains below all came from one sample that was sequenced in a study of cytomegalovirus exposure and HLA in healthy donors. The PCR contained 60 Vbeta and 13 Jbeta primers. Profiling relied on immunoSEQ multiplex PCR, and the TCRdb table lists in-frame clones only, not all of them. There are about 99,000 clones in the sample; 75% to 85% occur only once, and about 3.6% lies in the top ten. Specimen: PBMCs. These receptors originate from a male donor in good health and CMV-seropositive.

CDR3 sequence: CASSFGANTGELFF. The CDR3 DNA follows: TGTGCCAGCAGCTTCGGAGCTAACACCGGGGAGCTGTTTTTT. The rearrangement links TRBV5-6 to TRBJ2-2; D not certain. V lost 2 bases to trimming and J lost 2 bases, with 7 bases between them. The CDR3 has 14 amino acids. The germline V gene encodes CDR1 SGHDT and CDR2 YYEEEE.

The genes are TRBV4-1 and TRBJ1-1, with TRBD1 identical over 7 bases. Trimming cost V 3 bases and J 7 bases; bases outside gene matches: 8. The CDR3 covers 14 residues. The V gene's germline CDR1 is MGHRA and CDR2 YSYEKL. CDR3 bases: TGCGCCAGCAGCCATGACAGGGACCGGATTGAAGCTTTCTTT. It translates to CASSHDRDRIEAFF.

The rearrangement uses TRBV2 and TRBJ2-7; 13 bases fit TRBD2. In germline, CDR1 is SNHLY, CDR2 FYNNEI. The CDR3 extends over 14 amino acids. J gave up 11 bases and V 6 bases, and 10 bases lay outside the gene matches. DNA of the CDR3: TGTGCCAGCAGGGACGGACTAGCGGGGGCCTGGAAGTACTTC. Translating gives CASRDGLAGAWKYF.

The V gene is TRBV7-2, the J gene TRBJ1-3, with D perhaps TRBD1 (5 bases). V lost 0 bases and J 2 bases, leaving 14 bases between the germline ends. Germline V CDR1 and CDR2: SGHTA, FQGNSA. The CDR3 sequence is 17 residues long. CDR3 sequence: CASSLAGQKGTGNTIYF. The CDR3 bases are TGTGCCAGCAGCTTAGCCGGACAAAAGGGGACTGGAAACACCATATATTTT.

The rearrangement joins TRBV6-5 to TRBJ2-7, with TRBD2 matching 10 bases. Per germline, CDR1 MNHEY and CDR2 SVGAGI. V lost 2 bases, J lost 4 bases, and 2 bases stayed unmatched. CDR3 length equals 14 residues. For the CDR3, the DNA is TGTGCCAGCAGTTACGGGACTAGCGAGTACGAGCAGTACTTC. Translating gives CASSYGTSEYEQYF.

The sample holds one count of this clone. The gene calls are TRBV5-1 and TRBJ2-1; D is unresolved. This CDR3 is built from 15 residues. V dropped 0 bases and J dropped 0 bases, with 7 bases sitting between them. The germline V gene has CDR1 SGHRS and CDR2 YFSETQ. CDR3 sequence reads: CASSLALSSYNEQFF. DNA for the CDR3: TGCGCCAGCAGCTTGGCCTTGAGCTCCTACAATGAGCAGTTCTTC.

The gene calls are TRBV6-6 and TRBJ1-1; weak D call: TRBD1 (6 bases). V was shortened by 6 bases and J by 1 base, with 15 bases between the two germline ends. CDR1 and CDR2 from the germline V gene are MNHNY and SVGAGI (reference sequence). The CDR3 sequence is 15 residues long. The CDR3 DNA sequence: TGTGCCAGCAGGGGGAGGGGGACGGGGAACACTGAAGCTTTCTTT. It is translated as CASRGRGTGNTEAFF.

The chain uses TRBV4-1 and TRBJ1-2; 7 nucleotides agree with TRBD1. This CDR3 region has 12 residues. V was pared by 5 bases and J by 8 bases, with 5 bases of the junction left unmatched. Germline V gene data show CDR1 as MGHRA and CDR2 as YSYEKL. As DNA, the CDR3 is TGCGCCAGCAGCTACCTAGGGGGCGGCTACACCTTC. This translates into CASSYLGGGYTF.